The 31 T cell receptor beta chains below all came from one sample that was sequenced in a study of T-cell memory formation after mild COVID-19. One entry per CDR3 protein, called by TCRdb with MiXCR from the 5' RACE reads. Of 350,000 or so distinct CDR3 sequences in the sample, more than 20% are singletons; the top ten hold roughly an eighth. The sample consisted of PBMCs or a T cell subset sorted from them (not recorded which). The receptors here all came from an adult woman who had mild COVID-19 (a few samples of this study predate the infection). Cell type and time point are not known.

V and J are TRBV5-1 and TRBJ2-7; D is unclear. Germline-derived CDR1 and CDR2 are SGHRS and YFSETQ. This CDR3 spans 14 amino acids. The V end lost 3 bases, the J end lost 1 base, and 11 bases lay between the germline ends. The CDR3 sequence: CASSSASGSYEQYF. The CDR3 DNA sequence: TGCGCCAGCAGCTCTGCTTCAGGTTCCTACGAGCAGTACTTC.

V and J are TRBV29-1 and TRBJ2-1; the D is unclear. This CDR3 is 14 amino acids long. Germline V gives CDR1 SQVTM, CDR2 ANQGSEA. Trimming shortened V by 4 bases and J by 0 bases, and 10 bases separated the two germline ends. The CDR3 region is CSVGLGSSYNEQFF. The CDR3 region has the DNA TGCAGCGTTGGCCTGGGAAGCTCCTACAATGAGCAGTTCTTC.

CDR3 nucleotide sequence: TGTGCCAGCAGTGGGGGAACCTGGGAGTATCAGCCCCAGCATTTT. It yields the protein CASSGGTWEYQPQHF. The chain is built from TRBV2 and TRBJ1-5; no reliable D call. Trimming cost V 4 bases and J 5 bases, with 15 bases left between them. Germline V gene lookup returns CDR1 SNHLY and CDR2 FYNNEI. The CDR3 is 15 residues long.

This clonotype was seen a handful of times. The chain combines TRBV7-6 with TRBJ2-5; the D gene is possibly TRBD1 (6 bases). V was cut by 2 bases and J by 5 bases, with 18 bases left in between. This CDR3 contains 16 residues. Germline V gene lookup returns CDR1 SGHVS and CDR2 FNYEAQ. The CDR3 DNA sequence: TGTGCCAGCAGCTTACAACAGGGTGGAAGGGGGGAGACCCAGTACTTC. Translating it yields CASSLQQGGRGETQYF.

The chain uses TRBV12-3 or TRBV12-4 and TRBJ1-2, with 8 bases aligning to TRBD1. The CDR3 loop spans 15 amino acids. The V and J ends lost 0 bases and 3 bases, in that order; junction bases with no gene match: 3. The CDR3 here is CASSLALTGDYGYTF. For the CDR3, the DNA is TGTGCCAGCAGTTTAGCATTGACAGGGGACTATGGCTACACCTTC.

The rearrangement uses TRBV19 and TRBJ2-7; no clear D gene. This CDR3 has 16 residues. Deletions cut 3 bases from V and 3 bases from J, with 18 bases between. Germline assignment: CDR1 LNHDA and CDR2 SQIVND (reference sequence). The CDR3 DNA reads as TGTGCCAGTAGTATTTCCCCCGGCGCTAACCTCTACGAGCAGTACTTC. The encoded protein is CASSISPGANLYEQYF.

This chain uses TRBV6-2 or TRBV6-3 with TRBJ2-2; 9 positions match TRBD2. The germline gives CDR1 MNHEY, CDR2 SVGEGT. The V and J ends lost 5 bases and 1 base, in that order; junction bases with no gene match: 11. This CDR3 spans 18 amino acids. The CDR3, as DNA: TGTGCCAGCAGTAGGGTCCTAGCGGGATCGAGGAACACCGGGGAGCTGTTTTTT. It yields the protein CASSRVLAGSRNTGELFF.

This chain joins TRBV15 and TRBJ2-3; 14 bases map to TRBD2. V shed 5 bases and J 4 bases; nucleotides not matched to a gene: 8. The germline gives CDR1 LNHNV, CDR2 YYDKDF (reference sequence). The CDR3 loop spans 17 amino acids. CDR3 in DNA: TGTGCCACCAGCGGAGGACTAGCGGGAGGAGGCGCAGATACGCAGTATTTT. Translation gives CATSGGLAGGGADTQYF.

This clonotype was seen repeatedly, ten times or more. The chain recombines TRBV5-1 with TRBJ2-1; 11 nucleotides match TRBD2. The CDR3 spans 16 residues. V lost 3 bases, J lost 6 bases, and 8 bases stayed unmatched. Germline-derived CDR1 and CDR2 are SGHRS and YFSETQ. The DNA of the CDR3 is TGCGCCAGCAGCTGGGCTATCGGGACTAGCGGCAATGAGCAGTTCTTC. Amino acid sequence: CASSWAIGTSGNEQFF.

CDR3 DNA sequence: TGCAGTGCCAAAAGCGGGGATACGCAGTATTTT. As protein: CSAKSGDTQYF. V is TRBV20-1 and J is TRBJ2-3, with a weak D call TRBD2 (6 bases). Germline CDR1 reads DFQATT; CDR2 reads SNEGSKA (reference sequence). The V end lost 6 bases, the J end lost 6 bases, and 10 bases lay between the germline ends. This CDR3 is 11 amino acids long.

This chain joins TRBV3-1 and TRBJ1-1; perhaps TRBD1 as D (6 bases). The CDR3 contains 14 residues. The germline gives CDR1 LGHDT, CDR2 YNNKEL (reference sequence). V shed 4 bases and J shed 4 bases, with 13 bases lying between them. This CDR3 reads CASSRQVWGTEAFF. In DNA form, the CDR3 reads TGTGCCAGCAGCCGACAGGTTTGGGGCACTGAAGCTTTCTTT.

The gene calls are TRBV10-3 and TRBJ2-1, with a weak D call TRBD1 (6 bases). The CDR3 extends over 14 amino acids. The V end lost 4 bases, the J end lost 2 bases, and 9 bases lay between the germline ends. Germline loops: CDR1 ENHRY, CDR2 SYGVKD. CDR3 sequence (DNA): TGTGCCATCAGTGGACAGGAAACCTACAATGAGCAGTTCTTC. Translation: CAISGQETYNEQFF.

The V call is TRBV6-5, the J call TRBJ1-1; the D gene is possibly TRBD1 (6 bases). Germline-derived CDR1 and CDR2 are MNHEY and SVGAGI. V lost 4 bases to trimming and J lost 6 bases, with 21 bases between them. The CDR3 sequence is 16 residues long. In DNA form, the CDR3 reads TGTGCCAGCAGTTCCGTAACCTCCAGGGGTGTCGCTGAAGCTTTCTTT. Its protein is CASSSVTSRGVAEAFF.

Points on this clonotype: A read error is possible here, since a much larger clone lies one base away. CDR3 amino acids: CDSSAQDWEETQYF. CDR3 sequence (DNA): TGTGACAGCAGCGCACAGGACTGGGAAGAGACCCAGTACTTC. The gene calls are TRBV9 and TRBJ2-5; the D gene could be TRBD1 or TRBD2 (5 bases each). There are 14 residues in the CDR3. Per the germline V gene, CDR1 is SGDLS and CDR2 is YYNGEE.

This clonotype has a handful of counts. The J gene is TRBJ1-6, the V gene TRBV4-1; D unclear. The CDR3 extends over 17 amino acids. The germline V and J ends were trimmed by 0 bases and 0 bases, with 9 bases remaining between them. Germline V gene lookup returns CDR1 MGHRA and CDR2 YSYEKL. CDR3 in amino acids: CASSQEPISSYNSPLHF. The CDR3 DNA reads as TGCGCCAGCAGCCAAGAGCCCATAAGCTCCTATAATTCACCCCTCCACTTT.

The rearrangement joins TRBV24-1 to TRBJ2-1; D uncertain. This CDR3 is built from 14 residues. Germline-derived CDR1 and CDR2 are KGHDR and SFDVKD. Trimming left V 4 bases short and J 8 bases short, with 14 bases between. The DNA of the CDR3 is TGTGCCACCAGTGACCTGAGACTCGGCGATGAGCAGTTCTTC. The encoded protein is CATSDLRLGDEQFF.

Comment on this clonotype: Because the CDR3's place on the DNA is in doubt, the DNA is left out and the CDR3 is given as listed by TCRdb. The V gene is TRBV21-1, the J gene TRBJ1-1. TRBV21-1 constitutes a pseudogene. The CDR3 comprises 17 residues, both ends counted. The CDR3 reads CASSIRVGVGSDTEAFF.

The sample holds a few counts of this clonotype. This chain links TRBV7-8 with TRBJ1-2; 8 bases agree with TRBD1. The CDR3 is 13 amino acids. Germline CDR1 and CDR2: SGHVS and FQNEAQ. V lost 4 bases, J lost 8 bases, and 6 bases stayed unmatched. CDR3 in amino acids: CASSSGQGSGYTF. DNA for the CDR3: TGTGCCAGCAGCTCCGGACAGGGTAGCGGCTACACCTTC.

The chain employs TRBV7-9 and TRBJ2-1; the match to TRBD2 covers 9 bases. The CDR3 sequence is 17 residues long. Germline CDR1 reads SEHNR; CDR2 reads FQNEAQ (reference sequence). V lost 0 bases, J lost 10 bases, and 13 bases stayed unmatched. CDR3 residues: CASSLAGRLAGAGEQFF. The CDR3, as DNA: TGTGCCAGCAGCTTAGCCGGGCGGTTAGCGGGAGCTGGAGAGCAGTTCTTC. The full variable domain, with the rest looked up from reference TRBV7-9 and TRBJ2-1, is DTGVSQNPRHKITKRGQNVTFRCDPISEHNRLYWYRQTLGQGPEFLTYFQNEAQLEKSRLLSDRFSAERPKGSFSTLEIQRTEQGDSAMYLCASSLAGRLAGAGEQFFGPGTRLTVL.

The J gene is TRBJ2-1, the V gene TRBV11-1; 7 nucleotides agree with TRBD2. The CDR3 covers 12 residues. After removal of 2 bases from V and 10 bases from J, the junction contained 2 bases not matched to a gene. CDR1 and CDR2 (germline): SGHAT, FQDESV (reference sequence). CDR3 nucleotide sequence: TGTGCCAGCAGCTTAAGGGAGGGAGAGCAGTTCTTC. Translating it yields CASSLREGEQFF.

The chain combines TRBV7-9 with TRBJ2-1; 7 nucleotides match TRBD2. The germline V gene has CDR1 SEHNR and CDR2 FQNEAQ (reference sequence). The CDR3 consists of 17 residues. Losses at the gene ends were 3 bases for V and 3 bases for J; bases not matched to a gene: 11. CDR3 DNA: TGTGCCAGCAGCTTCCAGTCGGGCGGGGGTGGCTACAATGAGCAGTTCTTC. Protein: CASSFQSGGGGYNEQFF.

This clonotype was counted between two and nine times. V usage is TRBV5-1 and J usage is TRBJ2-7; a possible D gene is TRBD2 (7 bases). The CDR3 is 13 amino acids. The V and J ends lost 2 bases and 7 bases respectively, with 13 bases between them. The germline gives CDR1 SGHRS, CDR2 YFSETQ. The CDR3 reads CASSFAGAVEQYF. The CDR3 coding sequence is TGCGCCAGCAGCTTTGCGGGGGCGGTTGAGCAGTACTTC.

In this sample, this clonotype turned up a few times. This chain connects TRBV9 to TRBJ2-3, with TRBD1 matching over 7 bases. This CDR3 region has 15 residues. The germline CDR1 and CDR2 sequences are SGDLS and YYNGEE. After removal of 3 bases from V and 5 bases from J, the junction contained 9 bases not matched to a gene. The CDR3 is CASSEEGAGVDTQYF. CDR3 DNA: TGTGCCAGCAGCGAAGAGGGGGCAGGGGTAGATACGCAGTATTTT.

This rearrangement joins TRBV5-1 to TRBJ1-2; no definite D call. Trimming pared 4 bases from V and 0 bases from J, leaving 7 bases between. The CDR3 extends over 13 amino acids. The germline CDR1 and CDR2 sequences are SGHRS and YFSETQ. This CDR3 reads CASSLGSNYGYTF. The CDR3 nucleotides read TGCGCCAGCAGCCTGGGCTCTAACTATGGCTACACCTTC. The full variable domain, rest sourced from reference TRBV5-1 and TRBJ1-2, is KAGVTQTPRYLIKTRGQQVTLSCSPISGHRSVSWYQQTPGQGLQFLFEYFSETQRNKGNFPGRFSGRQFSNSRSEMNVSTLELGDSALYLCASSLGSNYGYTFGSGTRLTVV.

The chain employs TRBV24-1 and TRBJ2-2; D perhaps matches TRBD1 (6 bases). The length of the CDR3 is 16 residues. With 5 bases removed from V and 2 bases from J, the gap between germline ends came to 14 bases. The V gene's germline CDR1 is KGHDR and CDR2 SFDVKD. This CDR3 reads CATSAGQLHNTGELFF. In DNA form, the CDR3 reads TGTGCCACCAGTGCCGGACAGCTCCACAACACCGGGGAGCTGTTTTTT.

This clonotype was seen only a few times. V and J are TRBV30 and TRBJ2-7; D is undetermined. Trimming took off 3 bases at V and 5 bases at J, with 11 bases between the two ends. Per germline, CDR1 GTSNPN and CDR2 SVGIG (reference sequence). The CDR3 sequence is 12 residues long. The CDR3 loop is CAWRFPRDEQYF. The DNA of the CDR3 is TGTGCCTGGAGGTTCCCTCGAGACGAGCAGTACTTC.

This clonotype has a handful of counts. The J gene is TRBJ1-2, the V gene TRBV4-2, with TRBD1 as a possible D gene (5 bases). Germline-derived CDR1 and CDR2 are LGHNA and YNFKEQ. CDR3 length: 15 residues. V was pared by 0 bases and J by 2 bases, with 10 bases between. The chain's CDR3 is CASSQELGENYGYTF. The CDR3 DNA is TGTGCCAGCAGCCAAGAATTAGGGGAGAACTATGGCTACACCTTC.

This clonotype has more than one count but fewer than ten. The chain employs TRBV7-2 and TRBJ2-7, with D perhaps matching TRBD2 (6 bases). This CDR3 comprises 15 residues. Trimming pared 0 bases from V and 2 bases from J, leaving 11 bases between. In germline, CDR1 is SGHTA, CDR2 FQGNSA. CDR3 DNA: TGTGCCAGCAGCTTAGCTAGCGGTCGCACCTACGAGCAGTACTTC. Amino acid sequence: CASSLASGRTYEQYF.

The rearrangement joins TRBV20-1 to TRBJ2-1; TRBD2 aligns across 8 bases. Germline V gene data show CDR1 as DFQATT and CDR2 as SNEGSKA (reference sequence). This CDR3 contains 16 residues. Germline trimming cut 2 bases from V and 6 bases from J; bases unmatched to any gene: 12. DNA of the CDR3: TGCAGTGCTAGACTAGCGGGTTATCTCCTAAGCAATGAGCAGTTCTTC. As protein: CSARLAGYLLSNEQFF.

This chain connects TRBV7-9 to TRBJ1-1; TRBD1 matches 12 bases. The CDR3 has 16 residues. The V gene end was trimmed by 6 bases and the J gene end by 5 bases; junction bases not matched to a gene: 10. CDR1 and CDR2 from the germline V gene are SEHNR and FQNEAQ (reference sequence). The DNA for the CDR3 is TGTGCCAGCAGAATACCGGGACAGGGGGCGAGAACTGAAGCTTTCTTT. Encoded protein: CASRIPGQGARTEAFF.

V is TRBV12-3 or TRBV12-4 and J is TRBJ1-1; possibly TRBD1 for D (5 bases). Trimming took off 2 bases at V and 11 bases at J, with 18 bases between the two ends. CDR3 size: 14 residues. In DNA form, the CDR3 reads TGTGCCAGCAGTTTAACCAGGGTCTTGACCGGGGCTTTCTTT. Protein: CASSLTRVLTGAFF.